What follows is one T cell receptor beta chain and its context. This clonotype showed up many times. What this receptor recognizes is not known. Per-base quality was not reported, and no clone a single base away is much larger than it. The data derive from a study of CD8 T cells in ankylosing spondylitis (dated by TCRdb to the late 2010s). Study-level background: T cell receptor beta repertoires were profiled in healthy donors and ankylosing spondylitis patients so that disease-linked TCR variants could be found. Peripheral blood samples were taken, and synovial fluid was additionally collected from ankylosing spondylitis patients. The full study cohort was made up of 25 ankylosing spondylitis patients and 95 to 130 healthy donors. Study-wide conclusions, independent of this receptor: Some motif variants had previously been reported in the synovial fluid and blood of reactive arthritis patients, which suggests shared mechanisms of disease initiation. A TCR beta motif of seven or eight highly homologous amino acid variants appeared characteristic of blood from ankylosing spondylitis patients. The disease-linked clones were reported as significantly enriched in matched synovial fluid samples from ankylosing spondylitis patients. A CD8+ phenotype was shown by the disease-linked clones, which were found at relatively low frequencies in peripheral blood.

Instrument on record: Illumina HiSeq 2500. Quantitative 5'-RACE with molecular barcodes was used to prepare TCR beta libraries. Per the authors' processing: A new computational method, built on a probabilistic model of VDJ rearrangement, was used to identify disease-linked TCR variants. TCRdb trimmed public reads at Q25 via fastp, called clones via MiXCR and kept in-frame beta chains. CDR3 protein duplicates are merged, each entry listing the most common genes and DNA. For this entry, the V and J calls and clone size follow TCRdb and not the study's own pipeline. The sample table records tens of thousands of distinct CDR3 sequences; roughly 5% of these occur just once. Around 2.2% of the sample comes from the top ten. The clonotype was recovered from a male donor with ankylosing spondylitis or in good health (not recorded which). Sequenced input: blood, either unsorted or a sorted T cell fraction (not recorded which).

The CDR3 in this case is CAMSFDSGNTIYF. The nucleotides read TGTGCCATGTCCTTTGACTCTGGAAACACCATATATTTT. The V gene is TRBV10-3 and the J gene is TRBJ1-3; no confident D gene assignment can be made. From its cysteine to its phenylalanine, the CDR3 spans 13 amino acids. The entry retains the CDR3 DNA only, 39 bases that are in frame from base 1. The germline V gene sets CDR1 to ENHRY and CDR2 to SYGVKD. V drops 9 bases and J drops 0 bases, leaving 9 bases in between.